The TCR beta chain under discussion was sequenced for a study of T cells in Graves' hyperthyroidism and ophthalmopathy. As for the study in general: At initial diagnosis, before any treatment had begun, peripheral blood was obtained.

TCR beta CDR3 regions were amplified from RNA transcripts. An initial round of RT-PCR targeting the TCR CDR3 relied on the HTBI primer set. Each CDR3 protein is one row after TCRdb ran MiXCR on the multiplex PCR reads. Altogether 460,000 or so distinct CDR3 sequences are present, approximately 15% being singletons, with the ten largest covering about 17%. Hyperthyroidism had been newly diagnosed in patients aged 18 to 65, and its duration was under 2 months. Exclusion of patients followed from uncontrolled infection, other autoimmune disease, pregnancy or lactation. The J segment lost 6 bases and the V segment lost 4 bases, leaving 8 bases of the junction unmatched. This CDR3 is 14 amino acids long. Looked up from germline, CDR1 is LGHDT and CDR2 is YNNKEL (reference sequence).

This sequence joins TRBV3-1 and TRBJ1-2; TRBD1 matches at 7 bases. The specimen was blood. The sequence came from a woman under 30 with Graves' hyperthyroidism. This CDR3 is CASSPWERGHGYTF. CDR3 nucleotide sequence: TGTGCCAGCAGCCCTTGGGAGAGGGGGCATGGCTACACCTTC.